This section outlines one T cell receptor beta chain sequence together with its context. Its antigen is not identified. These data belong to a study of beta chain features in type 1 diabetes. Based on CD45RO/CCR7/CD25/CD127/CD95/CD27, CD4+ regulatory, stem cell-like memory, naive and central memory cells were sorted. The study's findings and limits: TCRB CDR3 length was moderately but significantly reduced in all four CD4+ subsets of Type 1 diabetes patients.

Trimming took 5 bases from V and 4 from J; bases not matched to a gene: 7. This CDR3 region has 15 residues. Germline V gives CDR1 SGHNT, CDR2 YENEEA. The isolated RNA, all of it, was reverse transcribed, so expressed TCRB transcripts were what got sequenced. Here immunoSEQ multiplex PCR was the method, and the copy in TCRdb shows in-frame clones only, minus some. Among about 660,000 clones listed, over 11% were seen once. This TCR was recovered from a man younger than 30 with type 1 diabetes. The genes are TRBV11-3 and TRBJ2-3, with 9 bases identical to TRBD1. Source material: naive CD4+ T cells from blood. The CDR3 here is CASSNRDRAPDTQYF. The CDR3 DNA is TGTGCCAGCAGCAACCGGGACAGGGCCCCAGATACGCAGTATTTT.